The clone carrying this T cell receptor beta chain was counted a few times. Per germline, CDR1 MNHEY and CDR2 SVGEGT. V trimming: 6 bases; J trimming: 7 bases; junction bases outside the gene matches: 12. The CDR3 loop spans 15 amino acids. Amplified TCR beta CDR3 regions derived from RNA transcripts. When the TCR CDR3 underwent first-round RT-PCR, the HTBI primer set was used. MiXCR, run by TCRdb on the multiplex PCR reads, gives a single entry per CDR3 protein. The table records hundreds of thousands of distinct CDR3 sequences, around 20% of them present only once. Among ophthalmopathy patients, the Clinical Activity Score reached at least 3, the NOSPECS grade reached at least 4, and duration remained under 3 months. Extraction of PBMCs used 8.5 to 10 ml of fresh peripheral blood. This sample is drawn from a study of T cells in Graves' hyperthyroidism and ophthalmopathy. Overall study: Any treatment followed the collection of peripheral blood at initial diagnosis.

The chain recombines TRBV6-2 or TRBV6-3 with TRBJ2-1; 7 bases fit TRBD1. This clonotype was obtained from a man younger than 40 with Graves' ophthalmopathy. The sequenced sample was blood. The CDR3 protein is CASRNRGGSRNEQFF. Written as DNA, the CDR3 is TGTGCCAGCAGGAACAGGGGTGGATCTCGAAATGAGCAGTTCTTC.